This T cell receptor beta chain was found in a study of cytomegalovirus exposure and HLA in healthy donors. The study's findings and limits: Most CMV-associated TCR beta chains were later found to appear HLA-restricted.

Concerning this clone itself: Its specificity is not known.

Trimming removed 0 bases at V and 4 bases at J, with 16 bases between. The CDR3 contains 16 residues. CDR1 is SGDLS and CDR2 is YYNGEE in the germline V gene. 60 Vbeta and 13 Jbeta primers were used in PCR. The table came from immunoSEQ multiplex PCR; TCRdb's copy has only in-frame clones and leaves some out. Altogether about 130,000 clones are present, approximately 78% being singletons, with the ten largest covering approximately 2.9%. This chain links TRBV9 with TRBJ1-2; perhaps TRBD1 as D (5 bases). The receptor's source is a human donor in good health. The sequencing input was PBMCs. The CDR3 region has the DNA TGTGCCAGCAGCGTAGATTGGAGGGGAACTGTCTATGGCTACACCTTC. Encoded protein: CASSVDWRGTVYGYTF. Variable domain in full (rest from reference TRBV9 and TRBJ1-2): DSGVTQTPKHLITATGQRVTLRCSPRSGDLSVYWYQQSLDQGLQFLIQYYNGEERAKGNILERFSAQQFPDLHSELNLSSLELGDSALYFCASSVDWRGTVYGYTFGSGTRLTVV.